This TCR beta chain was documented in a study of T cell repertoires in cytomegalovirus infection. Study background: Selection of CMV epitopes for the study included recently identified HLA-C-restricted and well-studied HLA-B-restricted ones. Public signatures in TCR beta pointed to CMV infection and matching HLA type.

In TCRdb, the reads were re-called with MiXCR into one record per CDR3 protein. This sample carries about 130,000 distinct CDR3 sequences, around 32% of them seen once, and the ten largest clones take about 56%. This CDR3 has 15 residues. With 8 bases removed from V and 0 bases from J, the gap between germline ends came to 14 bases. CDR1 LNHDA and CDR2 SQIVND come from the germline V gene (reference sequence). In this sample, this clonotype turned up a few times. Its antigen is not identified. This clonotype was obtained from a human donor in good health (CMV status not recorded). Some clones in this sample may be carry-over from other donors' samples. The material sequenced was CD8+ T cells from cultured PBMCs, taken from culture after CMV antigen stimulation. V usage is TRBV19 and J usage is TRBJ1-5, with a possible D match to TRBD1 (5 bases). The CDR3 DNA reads TGTGCCAGTGGCAGGGCAAGATATAGCAATCAGCCCCAGCATTTT. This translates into CASGRARYSNQPQHF.